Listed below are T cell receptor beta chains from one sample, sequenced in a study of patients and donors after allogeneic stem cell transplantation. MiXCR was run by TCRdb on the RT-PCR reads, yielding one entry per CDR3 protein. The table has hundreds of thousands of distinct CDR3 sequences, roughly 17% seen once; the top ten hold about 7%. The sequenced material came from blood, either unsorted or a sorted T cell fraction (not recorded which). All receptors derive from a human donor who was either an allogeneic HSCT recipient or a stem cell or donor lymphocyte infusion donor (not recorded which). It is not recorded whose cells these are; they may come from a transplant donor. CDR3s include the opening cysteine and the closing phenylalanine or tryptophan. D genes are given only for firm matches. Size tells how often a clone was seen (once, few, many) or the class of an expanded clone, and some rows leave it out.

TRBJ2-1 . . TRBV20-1 TGCAGTGCCGTCGGGAAGGGTCGGGGCCAGTACAATGAGCAGTTCTTC CSAVGKGRGQYNEQFF
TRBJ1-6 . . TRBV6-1 TGTGCCAGCAGGGTCAGAAGCTCCTATAATTCACCCCTCCACTTT CASRVRSSYNSPLHF
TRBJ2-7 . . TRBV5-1 TGCGCCAGCAGCTTGGAGCCCCCTTCCTACTACGAGCAGTACTTC CASSLEPPSYYEQYF
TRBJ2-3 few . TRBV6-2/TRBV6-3 TGTGCCACCTCCCCTGGGGGGGCTGTGGATACGCAGTATTTT CATSPGGAVDTQYF
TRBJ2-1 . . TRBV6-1 TGTGCCAGCAGCGCCCGGGACACAGCATTGGCGCAGTTCTTC CASSARDTALAQFF
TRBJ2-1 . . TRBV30 TGTGCCTACACAGCTTTCTACAATGAGCAGTTCTTC CAYTAFYNEQFF
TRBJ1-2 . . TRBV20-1 TGCAGGGGGACCGGCGATAACTATGGCTACACCTTC CRGTGDNYGYTF
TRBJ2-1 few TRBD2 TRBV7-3 TGTGCCAGCAGCTTAATAGCGGGGGGGGTCGACAATGAGCAGTTCTTC CASSLIAGGVDNEQFF
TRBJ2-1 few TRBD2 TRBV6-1 TGTGCCACCAAAACTAGCGGGGGTTACAATGAGCAGTTCTTC CATKTSGGYNEQFF
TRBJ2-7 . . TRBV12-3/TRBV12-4 TGTGCCAGCAGTTTAGGCCGAAACATGGCCTACGAGCAGTACTTC CASSLGRNMAYEQYF
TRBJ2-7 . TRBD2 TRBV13 TGTGCCAGCAGCTTCCCCACTAGCGGGGGCTCCTACGAGCAGTACTTC CASSFPTSGGSYEQYF
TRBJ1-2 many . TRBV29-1 TGCAGCGTATCCGTCGGGGGGACTAACTATGGCTACACCTTC CSVSVGGTNYGYTF
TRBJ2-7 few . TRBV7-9 TGTGCCAGCAGCCCCCGGGACGCAACCTACGAGCAGTACTTC CASSPRDATYEQYF
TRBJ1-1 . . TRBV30 TGTGCCTGGAGCCGCGGGGAGTTGAACACTGAAGCTTTCTTT CAWSRGELNTEAFF
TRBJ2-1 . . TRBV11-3 TGTGCCAGCAGCCCCCGGGGACCCTACAATGAGCAGTTCTTC CASSPRGPYNEQFF
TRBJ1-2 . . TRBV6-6 TGTGCCGGGGGGACGGGGGCTGGCTATGGCTACACCTTC CAGGTGAGYGYTF
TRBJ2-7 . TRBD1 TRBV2 TGTGCCAGCAGTGAACGGACAGGGGACAGCGAGCAGTACTTC CASSERTGDSEQYF
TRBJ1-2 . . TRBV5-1 TGCGCCAGCAGCTTGTCTTCAGGGATGAACTATGGCTACACCTTC CASSLSSGMNYGYTF
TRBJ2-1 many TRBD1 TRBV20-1 TGCAGTGCTAGAGGAGGGACAGGGTACAATGAGCAGTTCTTC CSARGGTGYNEQFF
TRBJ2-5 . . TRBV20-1 TGCAGTGCCGGACCGGGACTGCAGACCCAGTACTTC CSAGPGLQTQYF
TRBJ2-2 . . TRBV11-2 TGTGCCAGCAGCCTGACGGGCTGGGGGGCGGAGCTGTTTTTT CASSLTGWGAELFF
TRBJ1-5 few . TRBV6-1 TGTGCCAGCAGTCGTTCATCAGGGGTCCGGAATCAGCCCCAGCATTTT CASSRSSGVRNQPQHF
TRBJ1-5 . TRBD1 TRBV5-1 TGCGCCAGCAGCCAGGGGGCAACGGGCAATCAGCCCCAGCATTTT CASSQGATGNQPQHF
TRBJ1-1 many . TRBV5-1 TGCGCCAGCAAGGAAGACAATACTGAAGCTTTCTTT CASKEDNTEAFF
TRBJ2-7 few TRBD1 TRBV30 TGTGCCTGGAGAGAAGAGGACCCCGGACAGGGGAAATTC CAWREEDPGQGKF
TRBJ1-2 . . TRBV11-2 TGTGCCAGCAGCTTAGCCCGGGACGCCAATAACTATGGCTACACCTTC CASSLARDANNYGYTF
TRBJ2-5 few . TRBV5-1 TGCGCCAGCAGCTTGGAGGGGGGACAAGAGACCCAGTACTTC CASSLEGGQETQYF
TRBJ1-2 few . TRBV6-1 TGTGCCAGCACTGGGGGCCCCTATGGCTACACCTTC CASTGGPYGYTF
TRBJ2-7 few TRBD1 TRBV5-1 TGCGCCAGCAGCCGCCCGGGACAGGGGGCTTACGAGCAGTACTTC CASSRPGQGAYEQYF
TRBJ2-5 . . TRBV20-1 TGCAGTGCTGGGGGGACAGCCCAAGAGACCCAGTACTTC CSAGGTAQETQYF
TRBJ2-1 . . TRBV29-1 TGCAGCGTGGGAGGCGGGGACGTAACCTACAATGAGCAGTTCTTC CSVGGGDVTYNEQFF
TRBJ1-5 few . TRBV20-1 TGCAGTGCTAGAGATGAGGGAGGGGGCAATCAGCCCCAGCATTTT CSARDEGGGNQPQHF
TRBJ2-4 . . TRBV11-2 TGTGCCAGCAGCTTAGTGGGGGGTGGAAACATTCAGTACTTC CASSLVGGGNIQYF
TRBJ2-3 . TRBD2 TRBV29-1 TGCAGCGCCAGGGGGACTAGCGGGAGGGCCACAGATACGCAGTATTTT CSARGTSGRATDTQYF
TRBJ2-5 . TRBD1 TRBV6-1 TGTGCCAGCAGTGCACAACCGGACAGGGGGCGAGAGACCCAGTACTTC CASSAQPDRGRETQYF
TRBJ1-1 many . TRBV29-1 TGCAGCGTTCCAGGAAGACGGGGAGCTAACACTGAAGCTTTCTTT CSVPGRRGANTEAFF
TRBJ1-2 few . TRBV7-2 TGTGCCAGCAGCTTAGATTTCCGCTATGGCTACACCTTC CASSLDFRYGYTF
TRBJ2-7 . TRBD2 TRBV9 TGTGCCAGCAGCGTAGGGAGCGGGATCTACGAGCAGTACTTC CASSVGSGIYEQYF
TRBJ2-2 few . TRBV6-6 TGTGCCAGCAGTTACACACAAACGGCGCTGTTTTTT CASSYTQTALFF
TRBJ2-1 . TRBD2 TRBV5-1 TGCGCCAGCAGACTAACTAGCGGGGGACTCAATGAGCAGTTCTTC CASRLTSGGLNEQFF
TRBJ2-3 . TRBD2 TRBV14 TGTGCCAGCAGCCAAGTCCGAGCGGGAGGTGGGACAGATACGCAGTATTTT CASSQVRAGGGTDTQYF
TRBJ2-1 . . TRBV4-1 TGCGCCAGCAGCCGCCTGGGACTCCGGGTTTGGAATGAGCAGTTCTTC CASSRLGLRVWNEQFF